Listed below are T cell receptor beta chains from one sample, sequenced in a study of T cell responses to AZD1222 COVID-19 vaccine. TCRdb's copy holds only in-frame clones and misses some; the assay was immunoSEQ multiplex PCR. In the table there are roughly 100,000 clones, approximately 92% of which are singletons. The sample was peripheral blood, taken 28 days after the second AZD1222 dose. All receptors derive from an adult who received the AZD1222 COVID-19 vaccine. Each CDR3 is given with its conserved first and last residue. The D gene is left open where the match is weak. Rows give clone size only sometimes, using once, few, many, or a class for an expanded clone.

D gene | clone size | J gene | V gene | CDR3 DNA | CDR3 protein
. | . | TRBJ2-7 | TRBV15 | TGTGCCACCAGCAGAGATACTGGGCTCTACGAGCAGTACTTC | CATSRDTGLYEQYF
TRBD1 | . | TRBJ2-7 | TRBV11-2 | TGTGCCAGCCGGCGAGGACAGGGGGTACGGTACGAGCAGTACTTC | CASRRGQGVRYEQYF
. | . | TRBJ2-7 | TRBV6-5 | TGTGCCAGCGACCTAGGGACGACCCACTACGAGCAGTACTTC | CASDLGTTHYEQYF
. | . | TRBJ1-1 | TRBV5-1 | TGCGCCAGCAGCTTGCGTAACGGGAACACTGAAGCTTTCTTT | CASSLRNGNTEAFF
. | . | TRBJ2-7 | TRBV6-5 | TGTGCCAGCAGCCTCCAAGGGGCTTCCTACGAGCAGTACTTC | CASSLQGASYEQYF
TRBD2 | . | TRBJ2-1 | TRBV11-3 | TGTGCCAGCAGCCTCGGACTAGCGGGGGTTTTGGATGAGCAGTTCTTC | CASSLGLAGVLDEQFF
TRBD2 | . | TRBJ2-7 | TRBV3-1/TRBV3-2 | TGTGCCAGCGGGAGGGCCGGGTACGAGCAGTACTTC | CASGRAGYEQYF
. | . | TRBJ2-7 | TRBV18 | TGTGCCAGCTCACCTCGCCGCGGCGAGCAGTACTTC | CASSPRRGEQYF
. | . | TRBJ2-2 | TRBV6-1 | TGTGCCAGCAGTGACGGCGTAAACACCGGGGAGCTGTTTTTT | CASSDGVNTGELFF
TRBD2 | . | TRBJ2-7 | TRBV5-1 | TGCGCCAGCAGCTTGGGAGCGGGACCCTACGAGCAGTACTTC | CASSLGAGPYEQYF
. | . | TRBJ2-3 | TRBV30 | TGTGCCTCTAGGCGACTTTCTCTTAGCACAGATACGCAGTATTTT | CASRRLSLSTDTQYF
TRBD2 | . | TRBJ2-3 | TRBV4-2 | TGTGCCAGCAGCCAAGATGGCCGGACTAGCGGGCATAGCACAGATACGCAGTATTTT | CASSQDGRTSGHSTDTQYF
TRBD1 | . | TRBJ1-4 | TRBV5-6 | TGTGCCAGCAGCTTTGCCGGGACAGGAGGGAATGAAAAACTGTTTTTT | CASSFAGTGGNEKLFF
TRBD2 | once | TRBJ2-3 | TRBV19 | TGTGCCAGTATGGGGACTAGCGGGAACACAGATACGCAGTATTTT | CASMGTSGNTDTQYF
. | . | TRBJ2-2 | TRBV9 | TGTGCCAGCAGCCCCGCCCAGGCGAACACCGGGGAGCTGTTTTTT | CASSPAQANTGELFF
. | . | TRBJ1-6 | TRBV3-1/TRBV3-2 | TGTGCCAGCCGTTGGACAGCCAATTCACCCCTCCACTTT | CASRWTANSPLHF
TRBD2 | . | TRBJ2-7 | TRBV10-1 | TGCGCCAGCAGGAAACTTAGCGGGAAAAGCTCCTACGAGCAGTACTTC | CASRKLSGKSSYEQYF
TRBD2 | . | TRBJ2-5 | TRBV5-4 | TGTGCCAGCAGCTTGAGTACGGGAGGGCCGTCGGAGACCCAGTACTTC | CASSLSTGGPSETQYF
TRBD1 | . | TRBJ2-1 | TRBV19 | TGTGCCAGTAGTATTGGGGACAGGTGGAGGAGTGAGCAGTTCTTC | CASSIGDRWRSEQFF
. | . | TRBJ1-3 | TRBV6-5 | TGTGCCAGCAGGGGACCCTTGAGCTCTGGAAACACCATATATTTT | CASRGPLSSGNTIYF
. | . | TRBJ1-5 | TRBV19 | TGTGCCAGTAGTTATCGTCATCAGAGTAATCAGCCCCAGCATTTT | CASSYRHQSNQPQHF
TRBD2 | once | TRBJ2-5 | TRBV28 | TGTGCCAGCAGTTTGGGGGGGAGAATCTACGAGACCCAGTACTTC | CASSLGGRIYETQYF
TRBD2 | . | TRBJ2-7 | TRBV19 | TGTGCCAGCAGTGCTAGCGGGCAAAGCTCCTACGAGCAGTACTTC | CASSASGQSSYEQYF
TRBD2 | . | TRBJ2-1 | TRBV18 | TGTGCCAGCTCACATCCGGGACTAGCGGGAGGGTCCGAGCAGTTCTTC | CASSHPGLAGGSEQFF
. | . | TRBJ1-3 | TRBV27 | TGTGCCAGCAGAATACAGGGATCGAACACCATATATTTT | CASRIQGSNTIYF
. | . | TRBJ2-2 | TRBV11-3 | TGTGCCAGCAGTGGAGGGGTTTCGTTCACCGGGGAGCTGTTTTTT | CASSGGVSFTGELFF
TRBD2 | once | TRBJ2-1 | TRBV16 | TGTGCCAGCAGCCAAGGGACTAGCGGCAATGAGCAGTTCTTC | CASSQGTSGNEQFF
TRBD1 | once | TRBJ2-5 | TRBV5-6 | TGTGCCAGCAGCGCCGGGACAGAGCAAGAGACCCAGTACTTC | CASSAGTEQETQYF
TRBD2 | . | TRBJ2-1 | TRBV20-1 | TGCAGTGCTAGTCTAAAAAGGGGACTAGCGGGAAGTCGAGAGCAGTTCTTC | CSASLKRGLAGSREQFF
TRBD1 | . | TRBJ1-1 | TRBV18 | TGTGCCAGCTCACAACCGGGACAGGGTGATGGGAACACTGAAGCTTTCTTT | CASSQPGQGDGNTEAFF
TRBD1 | . | TRBJ2-1 | TRBV25-1 | TGTGCCAGCAGTGATCACAGGGGGAACTACAATGAGCAGTTCTTC | CASSDHRGNYNEQFF
. | . | TRBJ2-7 | TRBV20-1 | TGCAGTGCTAGTTACCCTCCCGCCGAGCAGTACTTC | CSASYPPAEQYF
. | . | TRBJ1-5 | TRBV7-9 | TGTGCCAGCAGCCTCAGGGTACGGGATCAGCCCCAGCATTTT | CASSLRVRDQPQHF
TRBD1 | . | TRBJ1-5 | TRBV28 | TGTGCCAGCAGTTTATTACAGGGGGATCAGCCCCAGCATTTT | CASSLLQGDQPQHF
TRBD2 | . | TRBJ2-2 | TRBV6-2/TRBV6-3 | TGTGCCAGCAGTTACCGGACTAGCGGGAGGCCCGGGGAGCTGTTTTTT | CASSYRTSGRPGELFF
TRBD1 | . | TRBJ1-5 | TRBV5-6 | TGTGCCAGCAGCTGGGGGGGACAGGTTAGCAATCAGCCCCAGCATTTT | CASSWGGQVSNQPQHF
TRBD2 | few | TRBJ2-3 | TRBV7-2 | TGTGCCAGCAGCTCGTCAGCGGGGGCAGATACGCAGTATTTT | CASSSSAGADTQYF
TRBD1 | . | TRBJ1-6 | TRBV19 | TGTGCCAGCCAGCCCCTGAACAGGGGAAGCAATTCACCCCTCCACTTT | CASQPLNRGSNSPLHF
. | . | TRBJ1-4 | TRBV7-8 | TGTGCCAGCAGCTTATCAAGGAGGGATAATGAAAAACTGTTTTTT | CASSLSRRDNEKLFF
TRBD2 | . | TRBJ2-7 | TRBV24-1 | TGTGCCACCAGTGATCTCAGCGGGAGCGCCTACGAGCAGTACTTC | CATSDLSGSAYEQYF
. | . | TRBJ2-7 | TRBV28 | TGTGCCAGCAGTTTATCCGGGAGAGGCTACGAGCAGTACTTC | CASSLSGRGYEQYF
TRBD2 | . | TRBJ2-7 | TRBV30 | TGTGCCTGGAATGTCCCGGGGACTAACTTCTACGAGCAGTACTTC | CAWNVPGTNFYEQYF
. | . | TRBJ2-1 | TRBV28 | TGTGCCAGCAGCCCCGGCTCCTACAATGAGCAGTTCTTC | CASSPGSYNEQFF
. | . | TRBJ2-7 | TRBV15 | TGTGCCACCAGCAGAGACAAGAGCTCCTACGAGCAGTACTTC | CATSRDKSSYEQYF
. | . | TRBJ2-7 | TRBV5-4 | TGTGCCAGCAGCTTAGGGGAGAGTTACTACGAGCAGTACTTC | CASSLGESYYEQYF
TRBD2 | . | TRBJ2-1 | TRBV7-3 | TGTGCCAGCAGCCTGGCGGGACTAGCGGGAGGCGGGGAGCAGTTCTTC | CASSLAGLAGGGEQFF
. | . | TRBJ2-3 | TRBV3-1/TRBV3-2 | TGTGCCAGCAGCCAAGGGCGCGGCGGGATCAGCACAGATACGCAGTATTTT | CASSQGRGGISTDTQYF
. | . | TRBJ2-3 | TRBV10-3 | TGTGCCATCAACAGGGACTTCATAGTCCCTGGCACAGATACGCAGTATTTT | CAINRDFIVPGTDTQYF
TRBD1 | . | TRBJ1-1 | TRBV6-5 | TGTGCCAGCAGTTCGACAGGGGTGGCTTTCTTT | CASSSTGVAFF
. | . | TRBJ1-6 | TRBV9 | TGTGCCAGCAGCGTAGAAGAAGGTTCACCCCTCCACTTT | CASSVEEGSPLHF
TRBD1 | . | TRBJ2-5 | TRBV5-4 | TGTGCCAGCAGCTTGCCACAGGGGGCGGCACAGACCCAGTACTTC | CASSLPQGAAQTQYF
. | . | TRBJ2-1 | TRBV6-1 | TGTGCCAGCAGTGAAAGATTGGGGAGCTCCTACAATGAGCAGTTCTTC | CASSERLGSSYNEQFF
TRBD1 | . | TRBJ2-7 | TRBV6-5 | TGTGCCAGCAGTTGGGACAGGGGGGGAGAGCAGTACTTC | CASSWDRGGEQYF
. | . | TRBJ2-2 | TRBV9 | TGTGCCAGCAGCGTCCAACTAGCAAGCGGGGAGCTGTTTTTT | CASSVQLASGELFF